These 26 T cell receptor beta chains came from one sample sequenced in a study of T cells in localized non-small cell lung cancer. Only in-frame clones appear in the TCRdb table, and some are missing; sequencing was by immunoSEQ multiplex PCR. The sample yields 4,000 or so clones, roughly 25% seen once. The source material was lung tumor tissue, sampled before any cancer treatment. All receptors derive from a woman aged 35-75 years with stage I lung adenocarcinoma.

This chain connects TRBV28 to TRBJ2-6; 9 bases line up with TRBD1. The CDR3 has 17 amino acids. The germline CDR1 and CDR2 sequences are MDHEN and SYDVKM. V shed 6 bases and J 0 bases; nucleotides not matched to a gene: 6. This CDR3 reads CASRTGTGYSGANVLTF. In DNA form, the CDR3 reads TGTGCCAGCAGGACCGGGACAGGGTACTCTGGGGCCAACGTCCTGACTTTC.

The chain employs TRBV14 and TRBJ2-1, with TRBD2 as a possible D gene (6 bases). Trimming stripped 8 bases from V and 8 bases from J, with 10 bases between. The germline V gene encodes CDR1 SGHDN and CDR2 FVKESK. This CDR3 comprises 11 residues. The CDR3 spells CASGGVHEQFF. CDR3 bases: TGTGCCAGCGGCGGGGTCCATGAGCAGTTCTTC.

In the case of this clone: A junction boundary mismatches the germline segment, possibly from a read error. The chain couples TRBV6-8 to TRBJ1-5; no reliable D call. Germline assignment: CDR1 MNHGY and CDR2 SAAAGT. The CDR3 sequence is 15 residues long. The CDR3 sequence is CAISSRAVSNQPQHF. In DNA, the CDR3 is TGTGCCATCAGTTCGCGGGCAGTTAGCAATCAGCCCCAGCATTTT.

This clone was observed a few times. The rearrangement links TRBV7-7 to TRBJ2-2; possibly TRBD1 for D (5 bases). Germline CDR1 is SSHAT and CDR2 is FNYEAQ (reference sequence). The V end was cut by 1 base, the J end by 0 bases, with 9 bases between. CDR3 length: 16 residues. This CDR3 is CASSLEQGSNTGELFF. As DNA, the CDR3 is TGTGCCAGCAGCTTAGAGCAGGGCTCGAACACCGGGGAGCTGTTTTTT. The variable domain in full, with the rest retrieved from reference TRBV7-7 and TRBJ2-2, is GAGVSQSPRYKVTKRGQDVTLRCDPISSHATLYWYQQALGQGPEFLTYFNYEAQPDKSGLPSDRFSAERPEGSISTLTIQRTEQRDSAMYRCASSLEQGSNTGELFFGEGSRLTVL.

This clone was seen a handful of times. The chain uses TRBV7-7 and TRBJ1-6, with D tentatively TRBD1 (5 bases). The germline gives CDR1 SSHAT, CDR2 FNYEAQ (reference sequence). Trimming removed 5 bases from V and 7 bases from J, with 18 bases in between. CDR3 size: 16 residues. Written as DNA, the CDR3 is TGTGCCAGCAGCCCTTTCCAGGGTCGAGGGAATTCACCCCTCCACTTT. Its protein product is CASSPFQGRGNSPLHF.

CDR3 protein: CASSPREGRSYNEQFF. The CDR3 DNA sequence: TGTGCCAGCTCACCACGGGAGGGTCGCTCCTACAATGAGCAGTTCTTC. This sequence joins TRBV18 and TRBJ2-1; 7 nucleotides agree with TRBD2. This CDR3 region has 16 residues. The trim removed 1 base at V and 0 bases at J, leaving 3 bases unmatched. Per the germline V gene, CDR1 is KGHSH and CDR2 is LQKENI.

V usage is TRBV10-2 and J usage is TRBJ2-7, with D hard to call. The V gene lost 2 bases and the J gene lost 4 bases, with 9 bases spanning the gap. The CDR3 consists of 13 residues. Germline values: CDR1 WSHSY, CDR2 SAAADI. The CDR3 region has the DNA TGCGCCAGCAGTGAGGGACGAGGATACGAGCAGTACTTC. Its protein product is CASSEGRGYEQYF.

This clone is labeled as medium-sized. The rearrangement links TRBV12-5 to TRBJ1-6, with 7 nucleotides matching TRBD1. The germline V gene has CDR1 LGHNT and CDR2 FRNRAP. This CDR3 is 13 amino acids long. CDR3 nucleotide sequence: TGTGCCAGCACCATACAGGGGCATTCACCCCTCCACTTT. Residues: CASTIQGHSPLHF.

The rearrangement links TRBV30 to TRBJ1-5; D may be TRBD1 (6 bases). Trimming removed 2 bases from V and 0 bases from J, with 8 bases in between. The germline CDR1 and CDR2 sequences are GTSNPN and SVGIG (reference sequence). The CDR3 is made up of 14 amino acids. The CDR3 DNA follows: TGTGCCTGGAGTAGGGGGGGTAGCAATCAGCCCCAGCATTTT. Residues: CAWSRGGSNQPQHF.

The chain combines TRBV6-8 with TRBJ1-1; the D gene is possibly TRBD1 (5 bases). Germline CDR1 reads MNHGY; CDR2 reads SAAAGT. Deletions cut 7 bases from V and 6 bases from J, with 18 bases between. The CDR3 contains 14 residues. Here the CDR3 reads CASTAIGQGAEAFF. CDR3 coding DNA: TGTGCCAGCACCGCGATAGGGCAGGGCGCTGAAGCTTTCTTT.

The rearrangement uses TRBV5-1 and TRBJ2-7; a weak D match, TRBD1 (5 bases). Trimming took off 2 bases at V and 6 bases at J, with 15 bases between the two ends. Germline CDR1 is SGHRS and CDR2 is YFSETQ. This CDR3 has 14 residues. The CDR3 DNA reads as TGCGCCAGCAGCTTTACAGGTGATAACGCCGAGCAGTACTTC. Translated, it gives CASSFTGDNAEQYF.

CDR3 DNA: TGTGCCAGCAGTTCTCTACTAAATCAGCCCCAGCATTTT. Translation gives CASSSLLNQPQHF. This sequence joins TRBV28 and TRBJ1-5, with D hard to call. Trimming shortened V by 4 bases and J by 4 bases, and 8 bases separated the two germline ends. The CDR3 contains 13 residues. Germline lookup yields CDR1 MDHEN and CDR2 SYDVKM. Full variable domain (remainder filled in from reference TRBV28 and TRBJ1-5): DVKVTQSSRYLVKRTGEKVFLECVQDMDHENMFWYRQDPGLGLRLIYFSYDVKMKEKGDIPEGYSVSREKKERFSLILESASTNQTSMYLCASSSLLNQPQHFGDGTRLSIL.

V and J are TRBV11-3 and TRBJ1-5; 7 bases agree with TRBD1. Germline CDR1 and CDR2: SGHNT and YENEEA. J gave up 0 bases and V 1 base, and 9 bases lay outside the gene matches. The CDR3 totals 18 residues. The CDR3 sequence is CASSLVFGQEISNQPQHF. The CDR3 DNA is TGTGCCAGCAGCTTAGTCTTCGGACAGGAAATTAGCAATCAGCCCCAGCATTTT.

This chain links TRBV1 with TRBJ2-1; TRBD1, the D gene given by the table, was not confirmed from the DNA. TRBV1 is flagged as a pseudogene. The CDR3 consists of 15 residues. The CDR3 region has the DNA TGCGCCAGCAGCCAAGCTCAGGGAAAATATGGTGAGCAGTTCTTC. It specifies CASSQAQGKYGEQFF.

The chain employs TRBV6-8 and TRBJ1-1, with 8 bases lining up with TRBD1. V was pared by 7 bases and J by 8 bases, with 12 bases of the junction left unmatched. The germline V gene encodes CDR1 MNHGY and CDR2 SAAAGT. The CDR3 has 14 amino acids. The CDR3 nucleotides read TGTGCCAGCACACCACGACAGGGGCAAGGGGAAGCTTTCTTT. Protein sequence: CASTPRQGQGEAFF.

This clone was found a few times. V gene TRBV30 combines with J gene TRBJ1-1; D remains ambiguous. Germline CDR1 GTSNPN, CDR2 SVGIG (reference sequence). The ends were cut back, 5 bases at V and 0 bases at J, with 13 bases in the middle. CDR3 length: 14 amino acids. CDR3 sequence reads: CAWAPPRMNTEAFF. Written as DNA, the CDR3 is TGTGCCTGGGCTCCCCCCAGAATGAACACTGAAGCTTTCTTT.

The chain is built from TRBV6-8 and TRBJ2-5; maybe TRBD1 (5 bases). V was trimmed by 5 bases and J by 4 bases, leaving 20 bases between them. Germline values: CDR1 MNHGY, CDR2 SAAAGT. The CDR3 runs to 16 residues. CDR3 in amino acids: CASSPLQTVLGETQYF. The CDR3 DNA is TGTGCCAGCAGTCCATTACAGACAGTTCTCGGAGAGACCCAGTACTTC.

The chain links TRBV5-1 to TRBJ1-1; 9 bases agree with TRBD1. Per the germline V gene, CDR1 is SGHRS and CDR2 is YFSETQ. V trimming: 4 bases; J trimming: 6 bases; junction bases outside the gene matches: 16. This CDR3 spans 17 amino acids. Here the CDR3 reads CASSQRPQGQGRAEAFF. CDR3 nucleotide sequence: TGCGCCAGCAGCCAACGCCCTCAGGGACAGGGAAGGGCTGAAGCTTTCTTT.

Within the sample, this clone is medium-sized. V usage is TRBV11-3 and J usage is TRBJ1-3; D is possibly TRBD1 (5 bases). The CDR3 sequence is 14 residues long. V was trimmed by 5 bases and J by 2 bases, leaving 10 bases between them. Germline V gene lookup returns CDR1 SGHNT and CDR2 YENEEA. The DNA of the CDR3 is TGTGCCAGCAGCCCAGGGCTCGCTGGAAACACCATATATTTT. Protein: CASSPGLAGNTIYF.

As to this clone: One junction end does not reproduce the germline sequence, and a read error may be involved. The genes are TRBV6-8 and TRBJ1-2, with 9 nucleotides matching TRBD1. Germline values: CDR1 MNHGY, CDR2 SAAAGT. There are 15 residues in the CDR3. CDR3 residues: CAISVHRGRDYGYTF. CDR3 in DNA: TGTGCCATCAGTGTCCACAGGGGGCGCGACTATGGCTACACCTTC.

The J gene is TRBJ2-5, the V gene TRBV19, with D unresolved. V was trimmed by 9 bases and J by 5 bases, leaving 13 bases between them. Germline V lookup: CDR1 LNHDA, CDR2 SQIVND (reference sequence). This CDR3 is built from 12 residues. CDR3 DNA sequence: TGTGCCAGCCGCCTATCTGGGGAGACCCAGTACTTC. It is translated as CASRLSGETQYF. Looking up the rest from reference TRBV19 and TRBJ2-5 gives the full variable domain: DGGITQSPKYLFRKEGQNVTLSCEQNLNHDAMYWYRQDPGQGLRLIYYSQIVNDFQKGDIAEGYSVSREKKESFPLTVTSAQKNPTAFYLCASRLSGETQYFGPGTRLLVL.

This clone turned up a few times. This chain links TRBV6-8 with TRBJ2-7; TRBD1 might be the D (5 bases). Germline CDR1 reads MNHGY; CDR2 reads SAAAGT. V lost 6 bases and J lost 0, with 15 bases in between. The CDR3 has 15 residues. The CDR3 is CASREQEYLSYEQYF. DNA for the CDR3: TGTGCCAGCAGGGAACAGGAGTACCTCTCCTACGAGCAGTACTTC.

This clone was found a few times. The chain joins TRBV18 to TRBJ1-1; possibly TRBD1 for D (5 bases). V was shortened by 0 bases and J by 4 bases, with 9 bases between the two germline ends. From germline, CDR1 is KGHSH and CDR2 LQKENI. The CDR3 extends over 14 amino acids. The CDR3 protein is CASSPPKGLTEAFF. Here the CDR3 DNA reads TGTGCCAGCTCACCACCGAAGGGACTCACTGAAGCTTTCTTT.

The CDR3 DNA follows: TGTGCCAGCTCACCACCTCCTCAGACTAGCATTACGCAGTATTTT. Its protein product is CASSPPPQTSITQYF. The chain employs TRBV18 and TRBJ2-3; 7 nucleotides line up with TRBD2. The CDR3 loop spans 15 amino acids. V trimming: 0 bases; J trimming: 8 bases; junction bases outside the gene matches: 8. The V gene's germline CDR1 is KGHSH and CDR2 LQKENI.

The chain joins TRBV5-1 to TRBJ2-3; TRBD1 matches 9 bases. Germline V gene lookup returns CDR1 SGHRS and CDR2 YFSETQ. Unmatched junction bases numbered 9, after V lost 5 bases and J lost 5 bases. This CDR3 has 15 amino acids. The chain's CDR3 is CASRAGTGTVDTQYF. The DNA of the CDR3 is TGCGCCAGCAGGGCCGGGACAGGGACAGTAGATACGCAGTATTTT.

This rearrangement joins TRBV6-8 to TRBJ2-1; 9 bases match TRBD2. Germline V gene data show CDR1 as MNHGY and CDR2 as SAAAGT. This CDR3 contains 15 residues. The trim removed 6 bases at V and 0 bases at J, leaving 3 bases unmatched. The CDR3 spells CASRGLASSYNEQFF. In nucleotides, the CDR3 is TGTGCCAGCAGGGGACTAGCTTCCTCCTACAATGAGCAGTTCTTC.